Listed here are 9 T cell receptor beta chains from one sample, sequenced in a study of T cell responses to AZD1222 COVID-19 vaccine. Data came from immunoSEQ multiplex PCR; TCRdb stores just in-frame clones and leaves some out. The sample has approximately 170,000 clones; 75% to 90% are singletons. The input for sequencing was peripheral blood, taken on day 0 of AZD1222 vaccination. Every receptor here comes from an adult in good health.

This clone is a singleton in its sample. The chain combines TRBV21-1 with TRBJ2-7. TRBV21-1 is labeled a pseudogene. This CDR3 has 16 amino acids. The CDR3 DNA is TGTGCCAGCAGCTGCGGACGGATTCACGGAGACTACGAGCAGTACTTC. Translated, it gives CASSCGRIHGDYEQYF.

This sequence joins TRBV6-2 or TRBV6-3 and TRBJ2-7; the match to TRBD1 covers 7 bases. Germline V gene data show CDR1 as MNHEY and CDR2 as SVGEGT. The length of the CDR3 is 13 residues. The V gene end was trimmed by 5 bases and the J gene end by 3 bases; junction bases not matched to a gene: 4. The CDR3 DNA sequence: TGTGCCAGCAGTGACAACAGGGGCTACGAGCAGTACTTC. Protein: CASSDNRGYEQYF.

V and J are TRBV6-5 and TRBJ1-5, with TRBD1 identical over 11 bases. The V gene's germline CDR1 is MNHEY and CDR2 SVGAGI. CDR3 length: 14 amino acids. V was clipped by 7 bases and J by 5 bases; unmatched bases: 4. The CDR3 reads CASTAGQGDQPQHF. DNA for the CDR3: TGTGCCAGCACAGCGGGACAGGGGGATCAGCCCCAGCATTTT.

The DNA of the CDR3 is TGTGCCAGCAGCACCAGGGGGGCTGAGCAGTTCTTC. Translated, it gives CASSTRGAEQFF. The chain recombines TRBV7-3 with TRBJ2-1, with a weak D call TRBD1 (7 bases). The CDR3 is 12 residues long. Per the germline V gene, CDR1 is SGHTA and CDR2 is FQGTGA. V was clipped by 5 bases and J by 9 bases, with 11 bases between them.

The V and J genes are TRBV27 and TRBJ2-6; D is unresolved. CDR1 and CDR2 from the germline V gene are MNHEY and SMNVEV (reference sequence). V lost 6 bases to trimming and J lost 0 bases, with 15 bases between them. The CDR3 has 17 amino acids. CDR3 in amino acids: CASSLGGARSGANVLTF. The CDR3 DNA reads as TGTGCCAGCAGCCTTGGTGGCGCACGCTCTGGGGCCAACGTCCTGACTTTC.

The chain recombines TRBV28 with TRBJ1-2, with a possible D match to TRBD1 (5 bases). V lost 1 base and J 14 bases, leaving 14 bases between the germline ends. This CDR3 is built from 12 residues. CDR1 is MDHEN and CDR2 is SYDVKM in the germline V gene. CDR3 sequence reads: CASSLSGGVRTF. The CDR3 nucleotides are TGTGCCAGCAGTTTATCCGGAGGGGTCAGGACCTTC.

V usage is TRBV6-5 and J usage is TRBJ1-6; D uncertain. CDR3 length: 13 residues. Trimming pared 8 bases from V and 8 bases from J, leaving 13 bases between. Germline CDR1 reads MNHEY; CDR2 reads SVGAGI. The DNA for the CDR3 is TGTGCCAGCGGCCTCCTAGGAGATTCACCCCTCCACTTT. Protein: CASGLLGDSPLHF.

The chain has TRBV7-9 and TRBJ1-5; D remains ambiguous. The germline V gene has CDR1 SEHNR and CDR2 FQNEAQ (reference sequence). Trimming cost V 5 bases and J 1 base, with 12 bases left between them. The CDR3 has 15 residues. The CDR3 DNA reads TGTGCCAGCAGCAGTGGTGGAGGGAGCAATCAGCCCCAGCATTTT. Amino acid sequence: CASSSGGGSNQPQHF.

This chain links TRBV5-6 with TRBJ1-4; 8 bases fit TRBD1. Germline CDR1 and CDR2: SGHDT and YYEEEE. CDR3 length equals 15 residues. V shed 4 bases and J 6 bases; nucleotides not matched to a gene: 8. CDR3 nucleotide sequence: TGTGCCAGCAGCGAGCTGGACAGGGACCATGAAAAACTGTTTTTT. The encoded protein is CASSELDRDHEKLFF.